The rows below give T cell receptor beta chains drawn from one sample of a study of blood T cell repertoires in COVID-19. TCRdb's table, derived via immunoSEQ multiplex PCR, lists solely in-frame clones and lacks some. This table has 120,000 to 150,000 clones, 81% appearing once. The material sequenced was peripheral blood. These receptors were taken from a human donor with acute or convalescent COVID-19. The donor label of this sample is uncertain. Each CDR3 is given with its conserved first and last residue. Each record gives: clone size, CDR3 length, J gene, V gene, D gene, CDR3 protein, CDR3 DNA. The D gene is left open where the match is weak. Clone size is shown for a subset of rows, as once, few, many or a class of expanded clone.

abundance: -; len: 13; j_gene: TRBJ1-2; v_gene: TRBV6-5; d_gene: TRBD1; CDR3aa: CASSYTTGERYTF; CDR3nt: TGTGCCAGCAGTTATACCACAGGGGAACGCTACACCTTC
abundance: -; len: 15; j_gene: TRBJ1-1; v_gene: TRBV11-2; d_gene: TRBD1; CDR3aa: CASSLGTGMNTEAFF; CDR3nt: TGTGCCAGCAGCTTGGGGACAGGGATGAACACTGAAGCTTTCTTT
abundance: -; len: 15; j_gene: TRBJ2-7; v_gene: TRBV4-1; d_gene: TRBD1; CDR3aa: CASSQRDRAAYEQYF; CDR3nt: TGCGCCAGCAGCCAAAGGGACAGGGCCGCCTACGAGCAGTACTTC
abundance: -; len: 15; j_gene: TRBJ1-5; v_gene: TRBV2; d_gene: -; CDR3aa: CASSASGTRNQPQHF; CDR3nt: TGTGCCAGCAGTGCCTCCGGGACACGAAATCAGCCCCAGCATTTT
abundance: -; len: 15; j_gene: TRBJ2-1; v_gene: TRBV7-2; d_gene: -; CDR3aa: CASSLAGAVYNEQFF; CDR3nt: TGTGCCAGCAGCTTAGCGGGGGCCGTCTACAATGAGCAGTTCTTC
abundance: -; len: 16; j_gene: TRBJ1-5; v_gene: TRBV3-1/TRBV3-2; d_gene: TRBD1; CDR3aa: CASSRGGRGGNQPQHF; CDR3nt: TGTGCCAGCAGCCGAGGGGGCAGGGGTGGCAATCAGCCCCAGCATTTT
abundance: -; len: 16; j_gene: TRBJ1-2; v_gene: TRBV7-6; d_gene: -; CDR3aa: CASSLAASGVGYGYTF; CDR3nt: TGTGCCAGCAGCTTAGCAGCGTCAGGGGTAGGCTATGGCTACACCTTC
abundance: -; len: 13; j_gene: TRBJ1-1; v_gene: TRBV12-3/TRBV12-4; d_gene: -; CDR3aa: CASSLLRDTEAFF; CDR3nt: TGTGCCAGCAGTCTGCTGAGGGATACTGAAGCTTTCTTT
abundance: -; len: 14; j_gene: TRBJ2-1; v_gene: TRBV10-3; d_gene: TRBD2; CDR3aa: CAIRGGGALYEQFF; CDR3nt: TGTGCCATCAGGGGCGGGGGGGCCCTTTATGAGCAGTTCTTC
abundance: -; len: 13; j_gene: TRBJ1-2; v_gene: TRBV30; d_gene: -; CDR3aa: CAWSVQTYYGYTF; CDR3nt: TGTGCCTGGAGTGTACAAACGTACTATGGCTACACCTTC
abundance: -; len: 18; j_gene: TRBJ2-6; v_gene: TRBV29-1; d_gene: TRBD1; CDR3aa: CSVEVKGQGARGANVLTF; CDR3nt: TGCAGCGTTGAAGTAAAGGGCCAGGGGGCCCGGGGGGCCAACGTCCTGACTTTC
abundance: -; len: 18; j_gene: TRBJ2-1; v_gene: TRBV7-9; d_gene: TRBD1; CDR3aa: CASSLASVAGGAHNEQFF; CDR3nt: TGTGCCAGCAGCTTAGCGAGTGTGGCAGGGGGCGCCCACAATGAGCAGTTCTTC
abundance: -; len: 14; j_gene: TRBJ1-1; v_gene: TRBV5-6; d_gene: -; CDR3aa: CASSLGQMNTEAFF; CDR3nt: TGTGCCAGCAGCTTGGGACAGATGAACACTGAAGCTTTCTTT
abundance: -; len: 20; j_gene: TRBJ1-5; v_gene: TRBV15; d_gene: TRBD1; CDR3aa: CATSVSRGTGGVLSNQPQHF; CDR3nt: TGTGCCACCAGCGTATCCCGGGGGACAGGGGGAGTTCTCAGCAATCAGCCCCAGCATTTT
abundance: -; len: 13; j_gene: TRBJ1-3; v_gene: TRBV27; d_gene: -; CDR3aa: CASSARGRNTIYF; CDR3nt: TGTGCCAGCAGTGCCAGGGGTAGAAACACCATATATTTT
abundance: -; len: 14; j_gene: TRBJ1-2; v_gene: TRBV5-6; d_gene: -; CDR3aa: CASSPLDRPYGYTF; CDR3nt: TGTGCCAGCAGCCCGTTAGACAGACCTTATGGCTACACCTTC
abundance: -; len: 15; j_gene: TRBJ1-1; v_gene: TRBV18; d_gene: -; CDR3aa: CASSPETIVNTEAFF; CDR3nt: TGTGCCAGCTCACCAGAGACAATAGTGAACACTGAAGCTTTCTTT
abundance: -; len: 13; j_gene: TRBJ2-3; v_gene: TRBV24-1; d_gene: -; CDR3aa: CATSDFRTDTQYF; CDR3nt: TGTGCCACCAGTGATTTTAGAACAGATACGCAGTATTTT
abundance: -; len: 16; j_gene: TRBJ1-3; v_gene: TRBV5-1; d_gene: TRBD1; CDR3aa: CASSLVGTVSGNTIYF; CDR3nt: TGCGCCAGCAGCTTGGTCGGGACAGTCTCTGGAAACACCATATATTTT
abundance: -; len: 13; j_gene: TRBJ1-5; v_gene: TRBV7-2; d_gene: -; CDR3aa: CASSLTVTQPQHF; CDR3nt: TGTGCCAGCAGCTTAACGGTAACCCAGCCCCAGCATTTT
abundance: -; len: 14; j_gene: TRBJ1-4; v_gene: TRBV18; d_gene: TRBD1; CDR3aa: CASSPGTGIEKLFF; CDR3nt: TGTGCCAGCTCACCCGGGACAGGGATTGAAAAACTGTTTTTT
abundance: -; len: 14; j_gene: TRBJ1-5; v_gene: TRBV18; d_gene: TRBD1; CDR3aa: CASSPGQVDQPQHF; CDR3nt: TGTGCCAGCTCACCAGGACAGGTAGATCAGCCCCAGCATTTT
abundance: -; len: 14; j_gene: TRBJ2-2; v_gene: TRBV6-5; d_gene: TRBD1; CDR3aa: CASRGDRPWGELFF; CDR3nt: TGTGCCAGCAGGGGGGACAGACCTTGGGGGGAGCTGTTTTTT
abundance: -; len: 16; j_gene: TRBJ2-7; v_gene: TRBV10-3; d_gene: TRBD1; CDR3aa: CAISEGTVDLPGEQYF; CDR3nt: TGTGCCATCAGTGAGGGGACAGTAGACCTCCCTGGGGAGCAGTACTTC
abundance: -; len: 15; j_gene: TRBJ1-1; v_gene: TRBV3-1/TRBV3-2; d_gene: -; CDR3aa: CASSQGWGRNTEAFF; CDR3nt: TGTGCCAGCAGCCAAGGGTGGGGCAGGAACACTGAAGCTTTCTTT
abundance: -; len: 13; j_gene: TRBJ1-1; v_gene: TRBV7-3; d_gene: -; CDR3aa: CASSPTVNTEAFF; CDR3nt: TGTGCCAGCAGCCCGACAGTGAACACTGAAGCTTTCTTT
abundance: -; len: 15; j_gene: TRBJ2-3; v_gene: TRBV6-5; d_gene: TRBD2; CDR3aa: CASRPMAGGTDTQYF; CDR3nt: TGTGCCAGCAGACCTATGGCGGGGGGCACAGATACGCAGTATTTT
abundance: -; len: 15; j_gene: TRBJ1-2; v_gene: TRBV4-1; d_gene: TRBD1; CDR3aa: CASSPRQGASYGYTF; CDR3nt: TGCGCCAGCAGCCCTCGACAGGGGGCAAGTTATGGCTACACCTTC
abundance: -; len: 17; j_gene: TRBJ1-1; v_gene: TRBV19; d_gene: -; CDR3aa: CASSIRPQGRANTEAFF; CDR3nt: TGTGCCAGTAGTATACGCCCGCAGGGAAGGGCGAACACTGAAGCTTTCTTT
abundance: -; len: 16; j_gene: TRBJ2-1; v_gene: TRBV24-1; d_gene: TRBD2; CDR3aa: CATSDSLAGGFNEQFF; CDR3nt: TGTGCCACCAGTGACTCACTAGCGGGGGGCTTCAATGAGCAGTTCTTC
abundance: -; len: 13; j_gene: TRBJ1-2; v_gene: TRBV12-3/TRBV12-4; d_gene: -; CDR3aa: CASSFDSHYGYTF; CDR3nt: TGTGCCAGCAGTTTTGACAGCCACTATGGCTACACCTTC
abundance: -; len: 12; j_gene: TRBJ1-6; v_gene: TRBV7-2; d_gene: -; CDR3aa: CASVWGDSPLHF; CDR3nt: TGTGCCAGCGTCTGGGGGGATTCACCCCTCCACTTT
abundance: -; len: 13; j_gene: TRBJ1-3; v_gene: TRBV6-5; d_gene: -; CDR3aa: CASRVGAGNTIYF; CDR3nt: TGTGCCAGCAGAGTAGGGGCTGGAAACACCATATATTTT
abundance: -; len: 13; j_gene: TRBJ2-2; v_gene: TRBV12-3/TRBV12-4; d_gene: -; CDR3aa: CASSLRGTGELFF; CDR3nt: TGTGCCAGCAGTTTACGGGGCACCGGGGAGCTGTTTTTT
abundance: -; len: 13; j_gene: TRBJ1-4; v_gene: TRBV27; d_gene: -; CDR3aa: CASGRGGGEKLFF; CDR3nt: TGTGCCAGCGGGCGGGGGGGCGGTGAAAAACTGTTTTTT
abundance: -; len: 13; j_gene: TRBJ1-2; v_gene: TRBV7-3; d_gene: -; CDR3aa: CASSLGADYGYTF; CDR3nt: TGTGCCAGCAGCTTAGGGGCAGACTATGGCTACACCTTC
abundance: -; len: 15; j_gene: TRBJ1-1; v_gene: TRBV5-1; d_gene: -; CDR3aa: CASSLGRGSNTEAFF; CDR3nt: TGCGCCAGCAGCTTGGGCAGGGGATCGAACACTGAAGCTTTCTTT
abundance: -; len: 15; j_gene: TRBJ1-6; v_gene: TRBV27; d_gene: -; CDR3aa: CASSSERDSGTPLHF; CDR3nt: TGTGCCAGCAGTTCCGAACGGGACTCTGGGACACCCCTCCACTTT
abundance: once; len: 16; j_gene: TRBJ2-7; v_gene: TRBV6-2/TRBV6-3; d_gene: TRBD2; CDR3aa: CASSYSPSGSSYEQYF; CDR3nt: TGTGCCAGCAGTTACTCGCCTAGCGGGAGCTCCTACGAGCAGTACTTC
abundance: -; len: 16; j_gene: TRBJ1-3; v_gene: TRBV21-1; d_gene: -; CDR3aa: CASSFLRVDSGNTIYF; CDR3nt: TGTGCCAGCAGCTTTCTCAGGGTAGACTCTGGAAACACCATATATTTT
abundance: -; len: 16; j_gene: TRBJ2-3; v_gene: TRBV4-2; d_gene: TRBD2; CDR3aa: CASSQELAGDTDTQYF; CDR3nt: TGTGCCAGCAGCCAAGAACTAGCGGGAGACACAGATACGCAGTATTTT
abundance: -; len: 14; j_gene: TRBJ1-4; v_gene: TRBV30; d_gene: TRBD1; CDR3aa: CAWSPGGSNEKLFF; CDR3nt: TGTGCCTGGAGCCCAGGGGGATCTAATGAAAAACTGTTTTTT
abundance: -; len: 15; j_gene: TRBJ1-3; v_gene: TRBV3-1/TRBV3-2; d_gene: -; CDR3aa: CASSQDSTTGNTIYF; CDR3nt: TGTGCCAGCAGCCAAGACTCTACCACTGGAAACACCATATATTTT
abundance: -; len: 15; j_gene: TRBJ1-3; v_gene: TRBV2; d_gene: TRBD1; CDR3aa: CASVYTGGAGNTIYF; CDR3nt: TGTGCCAGTGTTTATACAGGGGGAGCTGGAAACACCATATATTTT
abundance: -; len: 15; j_gene: TRBJ2-3; v_gene: TRBV5-1; d_gene: TRBD2; CDR3aa: CASSPVAGGGDTQYF; CDR3nt: TGCGCCAGCAGCCCGGTAGCGGGGGGCGGAGATACGCAGTATTTT
abundance: -; len: 15; j_gene: TRBJ1-6; v_gene: TRBV7-8; d_gene: TRBD1; CDR3aa: CASSLAGQGASPLHF; CDR3nt: TGTGCCAGCAGCTTAGCGGGGCAGGGGGCCTCACCCCTCCACTTT
abundance: -; len: 14; j_gene: TRBJ1-1; v_gene: TRBV18; d_gene: -; CDR3aa: CASSPMSAETEAFF; CDR3nt: TGTGCCAGCTCACCTATGAGCGCGGAGACTGAAGCTTTCTTT
abundance: -; len: 12; j_gene: TRBJ2-3; v_gene: TRBV5-6; d_gene: -; CDR3aa: CASSLTRDTQYF; CDR3nt: TGTGCCAGCAGCTTGACGCGGGATACGCAGTATTTT
abundance: once; len: 14; j_gene: TRBJ2-5; v_gene: TRBV5-5; d_gene: TRBD1; CDR3aa: CASSSGQGVETQYF; CDR3nt: TGTGCCAGCAGCTCGGGACAGGGGGTTGAGACCCAGTACTTC
abundance: -; len: 16; j_gene: TRBJ1-4; v_gene: TRBV5-8; d_gene: -; CDR3aa: CASSLEGQGSNEKLFF; CDR3nt: TGTGCCAGCAGCTTGGAGGGTCAGGGGTCTAATGAAAAACTGTTTTTT
abundance: few; len: 13; j_gene: TRBJ2-7; v_gene: TRBV5-4; d_gene: -; CDR3aa: CASSLAGSYEQYF; CDR3nt: TGTGCCAGCAGCTTGGCGGGCTCCTACGAGCAGTACTTC
abundance: -; len: 19; j_gene: TRBJ1-3; v_gene: TRBV9; d_gene: -; CDR3aa: CASSPLLGHRLSSGNTIYF; CDR3nt: TGTGCCAGCAGCCCCCTCCTTGGACATCGTTTGTCCTCTGGAAACACCATATATTTT
abundance: -; len: 14; j_gene: TRBJ2-1; v_gene: TRBV13; d_gene: -; CDR3aa: CASSSLGGDNEQFF; CDR3nt: TGTGCCAGCAGCTCTTTAGGGGGGGACAATGAGCAGTTCTTC
abundance: -; len: 15; j_gene: TRBJ2-7; v_gene: TRBV7-6; d_gene: -; CDR3aa: CASSYIQEGRNEQYF; CDR3nt: TGTGCCAGCAGCTACATCCAGGAGGGAAGAAACGAGCAGTACTTC
abundance: few; len: 14; j_gene: TRBJ1-5; v_gene: TRBV19; d_gene: -; CDR3aa: CASSAQGRRQPQHF; CDR3nt: TGTGCCAGTAGTGCCCAGGGTCGACGCCAGCCCCAGCATTTT
abundance: -; len: 14; j_gene: TRBJ2-1; v_gene: TRBV6-5; d_gene: -; CDR3aa: CASRPGGHLGEQFF; CDR3nt: TGTGCCAGCAGACCGGGGGGCCACTTAGGTGAGCAGTTCTTC
abundance: few; len: 14; j_gene: TRBJ1-1; v_gene: TRBV5-4; d_gene: -; CDR3aa: CASSSERGRTEAFF; CDR3nt: TGTGCCAGCAGCTCGGAAAGAGGGCGAACTGAAGCTTTCTTT